This T cell receptor (beta chain) was recovered during a study of T cell repertoires in cytomegalovirus infection. Overall study: Selected CMV epitopes included recently identified HLA-C-restricted ones as well as well-studied HLA-B-restricted ones. Evidence of both CMV infection and a matching HLA type came from public TCR beta signatures.

Via MiXCR, TCRdb re-called the reads, giving one row per CDR3 protein. Seen here are some 350,000 distinct CDR3 sequences, about 29% observed once, and the top ten hold 20%. As regards this clonotype: Its cognate antigen is unknown.

The V end lost 3 bases, the J end lost 6 bases, and 21 bases lay between the germline ends. The CDR3 has 16 amino acids. Per the germline V gene, CDR1 is SGDLS and CDR2 is YYNGEE. The source of this sequence is a human donor in good health (CMV status not recorded). Some clones in this sample may be carry-over from other donors' samples. The sequenced sample was cultured PBMCs, obtained from culture after CMV antigen stimulation. The V gene is TRBV9, the J gene TRBJ1-2; D unresolved. CDR3 amino acids: CASSALGPVGVNGYTF. CDR3 coding DNA: TGTGCCAGCAGCGCCCTCGGGCCCGTCGGGGTAAATGGCTACACCTTC. The full variable domain, completed using reference TRBV9 and TRBJ1-2, is DSGVTQTPKHLITATGQRVTLRCSPRSGDLSVYWYQQSLDQGLQFLIQYYNGEERAKGNILERFSAQQFPDLHSELNLSSLELGDSALYFCASSALGPVGVNGYTFGSGTRLTVV.